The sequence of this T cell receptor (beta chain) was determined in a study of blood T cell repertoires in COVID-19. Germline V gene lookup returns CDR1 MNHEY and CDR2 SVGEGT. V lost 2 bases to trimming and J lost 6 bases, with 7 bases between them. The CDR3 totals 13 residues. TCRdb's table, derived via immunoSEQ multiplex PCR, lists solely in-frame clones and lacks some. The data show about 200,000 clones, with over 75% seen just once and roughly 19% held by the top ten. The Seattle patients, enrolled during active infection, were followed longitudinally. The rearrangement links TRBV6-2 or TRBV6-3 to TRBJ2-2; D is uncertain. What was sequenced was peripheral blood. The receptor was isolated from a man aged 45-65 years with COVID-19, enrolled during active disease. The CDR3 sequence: CASSYRVSGELFF. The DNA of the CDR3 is TGTGCCAGCAGTTACCGGGTTTCCGGGGAGCTGTTTTTT.